This T cell receptor beta chain was sequenced in a study of blood T cell repertoires in COVID-19. Study-wide background: Acute and convalescent COVID-19 samples came from the United States, Italy and Spain. The analysed material was cDNA or gDNA that came from T cells, B-cell-depleted T cells, or PBMCs.

In the original analysis: Amplifying reference gene primers gave estimates of nucleated cell counts. Sequencing used immunoSEQ multiplex PCR; TCRdb keeps in-frame clones, though not all of them. The V and J calls and clone size come from that table; D and trimming were worked out from the DNA. The sample holds some 150,000 clones, more than 85% seen once. The CDR3 has 11 amino acids. V dropped 6 bases and J dropped 16 bases, with 16 bases sitting between them. Germline CDR1 is SGHTA and CDR2 is FQGNSA. The sequence was collected from a woman of 80 years or more in a cohort sampled during active or convalescent COVID-19. The J gene is TRBJ2-4, the V gene TRBV7-2, with a possible D match to TRBD1 (8 bases). The sample taken for sequencing was peripheral blood. The CDR3 sequence is CASRQGGQAYF. DNA for the CDR3: TGTGCCAGCAGACAGGGGGGGCAAGCCTACTTC. Using reference TRBV7-2 and TRBJ2-4 for the parts outside the CDR3, the full variable domain is GAGVSQSPSNKVTEKGKDVELRCDPISGHTALYWYRQSLGQGLEFLIYFQGNSAPDKSGLPSDRFSAERTGGSVSTLTIQRTQQEDSAVYLCASRQGGQAYFGAGTRLSVL.